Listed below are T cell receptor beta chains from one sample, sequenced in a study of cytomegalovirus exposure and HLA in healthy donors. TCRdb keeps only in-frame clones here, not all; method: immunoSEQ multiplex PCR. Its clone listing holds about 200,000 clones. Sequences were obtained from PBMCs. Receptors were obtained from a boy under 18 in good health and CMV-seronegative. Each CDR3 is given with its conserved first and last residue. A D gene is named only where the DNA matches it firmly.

cdr3_nt: TGTGCCAGTAGTGCCCAGACAGGCAATCAGCCCCAGCATTTT
cdr3_aa: CASSAQTGNQPQHF
v_call: TRBV19
j_call: TRBJ1-5
d_call: .

cdr3_nt: TGTGCCAGCAGTTCCTTTGACAGGGGTTACGAGCAGTACTTC
cdr3_aa: CASSSFDRGYEQYF
v_call: TRBV27
j_call: TRBJ2-7
d_call: TRBD1

cdr3_nt: TGCGCCAGCAGCTTGGAGTCCAGCGGCTCCTACGAGCAGTACTTC
cdr3_aa: CASSLESSGSYEQYF
v_call: TRBV5-1
j_call: TRBJ2-7
d_call: .

cdr3_nt: TGTGCCAGCAGCCAGTTCGTCCTCCATGGCTACACCTTC
cdr3_aa: CASSQFVLHGYTF
v_call: TRBV7-9
j_call: TRBJ1-2
d_call: .

cdr3_nt: TGCGCCAGCAGCCCCGGATTCGGGACATCAGTTCAGCCCCAGCATTTT
cdr3_aa: CASSPGFGTSVQPQHF
v_call: TRBV4-1
j_call: TRBJ1-5
d_call: .

cdr3_nt: TGTGCCAGCAGACTTATGGGTAGCGGGGGGTCCTACGAGCAGTACTTC
cdr3_aa: CASRLMGSGGSYEQYF
v_call: TRBV6-6
j_call: TRBJ2-7
d_call: TRBD2

cdr3_nt: TGTGCCAGCAGCTTAACCCCAGATTATGGCTACACCTTC
cdr3_aa: CASSLTPDYGYTF
v_call: TRBV7-2
j_call: TRBJ1-2
d_call: .

cdr3_nt: TGTGCCAGCTCACCACTAGCGGGATCCTACGAGCAGTACTTC
cdr3_aa: CASSPLAGSYEQYF
v_call: TRBV18
j_call: TRBJ2-7
d_call: TRBD2

cdr3_nt: TGCGCCAGCAGCGCCCGACAGGGGTCGGGGTCACCCCTCCACTTT
cdr3_aa: CASSARQGSGSPLHF
v_call: TRBV4-1
j_call: TRBJ1-6
d_call: TRBD1

cdr3_nt: TGTGCCAGTAGTAAAACGCCGGGACAGGGTTACGAGCAGTACTTC
cdr3_aa: CASSKTPGQGYEQYF
v_call: TRBV19
j_call: TRBJ2-7
d_call: TRBD1

cdr3_nt: TGTGCCAGCAGCCAAGAATTCCCTCCCTCTAGGTTGTACTTC
cdr3_aa: CASSQEFPPSRLYF
v_call: TRBV14
j_call: TRBJ2-7
d_call: .

cdr3_nt: TGTGCCAGCGACAGGGGAGTTCAATCACCCCTCCACTTT
cdr3_aa: CASDRGVQSPLHF
v_call: TRBV2
j_call: TRBJ1-6
d_call: TRBD1

cdr3_nt: TGCGCCAGCAGCTTGGCAGACGCACTCCGGGACGAGCAGTACTTC
cdr3_aa: CASSLADALRDEQYF
v_call: TRBV5-1
j_call: TRBJ2-7
d_call: .

cdr3_nt: .
cdr3_aa: CASSSSAWPGNEQFF
v_call: TRBV28
j_call: TRBJ2-1
d_call: .

cdr3_nt: TGCGCCAGCAGCTTGGACTTTAGGACTAGCGGTTTCCAAGAGACCCAGTACTTC
cdr3_aa: CASSLDFRTSGFQETQYF
v_call: TRBV5-1
j_call: TRBJ2-5
d_call: TRBD2

cdr3_nt: TGTGCCAGCAGCTCATCTACCTCCCACACTGAAGCTTTCTTT
cdr3_aa: CASSSSTSHTEAFF
v_call: TRBV9
j_call: TRBJ1-1
d_call: .

cdr3_nt: TGTGCCAGCAGCCAAGTCCCTAGCGGGGGGGAGGGGGAGCTGTTTTTT
cdr3_aa: CASSQVPSGGEGELFF
v_call: TRBV4-2
j_call: TRBJ2-2
d_call: TRBD2

cdr3_nt: TGTGCCAGCAGTCCAAGCTACGAGCAGTACTTC
cdr3_aa: CASSPSYEQYF
v_call: TRBV6-6
j_call: TRBJ2-7
d_call: .

cdr3_nt: TGTGCCAGTAGTATACAGGGCAGGGCCTACGAGCAGTACTTC
cdr3_aa: CASSIQGRAYEQYF
v_call: TRBV19
j_call: TRBJ2-7
d_call: .

cdr3_nt: TGTGCCAGCAGCCCGGCCCCCGGAGGCTCCTACGAGCAGTACTTC
cdr3_aa: CASSPAPGGSYEQYF
v_call: TRBV7-3
j_call: TRBJ2-7
d_call: .

cdr3_nt: TGTGCCAGCAGTGTCTCTCCAGGGCGAGGAGAAAAACTGTTTTTT
cdr3_aa: CASSVSPGRGEKLFF
v_call: TRBV2
j_call: TRBJ1-4
d_call: .

cdr3_nt: TGTGCCAGCAGTTTGAGTAGGTGGGGCAGGGGGCCTCAGCCCCAGCATTTT
cdr3_aa: CASSLSRWGRGPQPQHF
v_call: TRBV28
j_call: TRBJ1-5
d_call: TRBD1

cdr3_nt: TGCGCCAGCAGCTTGAGCCCGAATGAAAAACTGTTTTTT
cdr3_aa: CASSLSPNEKLFF
v_call: TRBV5-1
j_call: TRBJ1-4
d_call: .

cdr3_nt: TGTGCCAGTCCCCCCCTCCCTACGACAGATCCGGACACTGAAGCTTTCTTT
cdr3_aa: CASPPLPTTDPDTEAFF
v_call: TRBV28
j_call: TRBJ1-1
d_call: .

cdr3_nt: TGTGCCACCAGCAGACAACTAGCGGGGGGGGAGACCCAGTACTTC
cdr3_aa: CATSRQLAGGETQYF
v_call: TRBV15
j_call: TRBJ2-5
d_call: TRBD2

cdr3_nt: TGTGCCAGCAGCAGGCTAGCCCCGACCATCCCGGATACGCAGTATTTT
cdr3_aa: CASSRLAPTIPDTQYF
v_call: TRBV9
j_call: TRBJ2-3
d_call: .

cdr3_nt: TGTGCCTGGAGTGTCCGCTACGAGCAGTACTTC
cdr3_aa: CAWSVRYEQYF
v_call: TRBV30
j_call: TRBJ2-7
d_call: .

cdr3_nt: TGCGCCAGCAGCCAAGCGGGAGACCGACCTTCCTACGAGCAGTACTTC
cdr3_aa: CASSQAGDRPSYEQYF
v_call: TRBV4-3
j_call: TRBJ2-7
d_call: .

cdr3_nt: TGTGCCAGCAGTGAAGGGACAGGGGACACTGAAGCTTTCTTT
cdr3_aa: CASSEGTGDTEAFF
v_call: TRBV2
j_call: TRBJ1-1
d_call: TRBD1

cdr3_nt: TGTGCCAGCAGCTCCAGTCTCTACGAGCAGTACTTC
cdr3_aa: CASSSSLYEQYF
v_call: TRBV7-2
j_call: TRBJ2-7
d_call: .

cdr3_nt: TGTGCCAGCAGTTTGGGCCAGTTTCTTCTATCTGGGTTTTTCACAGATACGCAGTATTTT
cdr3_aa: CASSLGQFLLSGFFTDTQYF
v_call: TRBV28
j_call: TRBJ2-3
d_call: .

cdr3_nt: TGTGCCAGCAGTTACGACAGATTTAATCAGCCCCAGCATTTT
cdr3_aa: CASSYDRFNQPQHF
v_call: TRBV6-5
j_call: TRBJ1-5
d_call: .

cdr3_nt: TGTGCCAGCAGCCCGTCTAGCGGGGGGCGGGGCGGGGAGCTGTTTTTT
cdr3_aa: CASSPSSGGRGGELFF
v_call: TRBV5-5
j_call: TRBJ2-2
d_call: TRBD2

cdr3_nt: TGTGCCAGCAGCTTCGCGGGGGGGCAGAATCCAGGAGGGACTGAAGCTTTCTTT
cdr3_aa: CASSFAGGQNPGGTEAFF
v_call: TRBV7-6
j_call: TRBJ1-1
d_call: .

cdr3_nt: TGTGCCAGCAGCATCGAGGTTACTGAAGCTTTCTTT
cdr3_aa: CASSIEVTEAFF
v_call: TRBV7-9
j_call: TRBJ1-1
d_call: .

cdr3_nt: TGTGCCAGCAAGCGGGCCTCCGAGCCCCAGCATTTT
cdr3_aa: CASKRASEPQHF
v_call: TRBV6-6
j_call: TRBJ1-5
d_call: .

cdr3_nt: TGTGCCAGCAGCTTAGGGGGACAGGGGAATTCACCCCTCCACTTT
cdr3_aa: CASSLGGQGNSPLHF
v_call: TRBV7-9
j_call: TRBJ1-6
d_call: TRBD1

cdr3_nt: TGTGCCAGCAGCTTCCGCGGCCGCTCTGGAAACACCATATATTTT
cdr3_aa: CASSFRGRSGNTIYF
v_call: TRBV7-9
j_call: TRBJ1-3
d_call: .

cdr3_nt: TGTGCCAGCAGCTCCCTAAACCCGGGACAGGGCCACCTTGCACCTTTCTTT
cdr3_aa: CASSSLNPGQGHLAPFF
v_call: TRBV7-9
j_call: TRBJ1-1
d_call: TRBD1

cdr3_nt: TGTGCCAGCAGCTTGCTGGGACACAGCGCGAACACCGGGGAGCTGTTTTTT
cdr3_aa: CASSLLGHSANTGELFF
v_call: TRBV5-6
j_call: TRBJ2-2
d_call: .

cdr3_nt: TGTGCCAGCGGGGAGCGGGGGGCAGAAAATGAGCAGTTCTTC
cdr3_aa: CASGERGAENEQFF
v_call: TRBV6-5
j_call: TRBJ2-1
d_call: TRBD2

cdr3_nt: TGTGCCAGCAGTTTTCGAGGACAGGGGGACTCCCCGTACTTC
cdr3_aa: CASSFRGQGDSPYF
v_call: TRBV27
j_call: TRBJ2-7
d_call: TRBD1